Below, 26 T cell receptor beta chains from the same sample are listed, as sequenced in a study of shared clonotypes between healthy human individuals. Sequencing was performed with immunoSEQ multiplex PCR; in TCRdb, only in-frame clones are kept and a portion is missing. The sample includes 1.6 million or so clones, more than 95% of them seen just once. Sequenced sample: naive CD4+ T cells sorted from blood. Subset indicated: CD45RA+ positively selected. The origin of the receptors is a man aged 30-40 years in good health.

The chain recombines TRBV18 with TRBJ2-5, with 9 bases lining up with TRBD2. The germline V gene encodes CDR1 KGHSH and CDR2 LQKENI. This CDR3 region has 15 residues. V was pared by 2 bases and J by 1 base, with 2 bases of the junction left unmatched. CDR3: CASSPLREGQETQYF. DNA for the CDR3: TGTGCCAGCTCACCATTGCGGGAGGGCCAAGAGACCCAGTACTTC.

The rearrangement joins TRBV7-8 to TRBJ2-7; D possibly matches TRBD1 or TRBD2 (5 bases each). The CDR3 sequence is 14 residues long. Germline V gene lookup returns CDR1 SGHVS and CDR2 FQNEAQ. V lost 5 bases and J lost 6, with 17 bases in between. The CDR3 region is CASSLGTPDREQYF. The CDR3 DNA follows: TGTGCCAGCAGCCTGGGGACCCCTGATCGCGAGCAGTACTTC.

A single count supports this clone. The rearrangement links TRBV7-9 to TRBJ2-7, with 8 bases aligning to TRBD2. The CDR3 extends over 15 amino acids. V gave up 4 bases and J gave up 4 bases; unmatched junction bases: 9. Per germline, CDR1 SEHNR and CDR2 FQNEAQ (reference sequence). CDR3 residues: CASSSPWSGSYEQYF. In nucleotides, the CDR3 is TGTGCCAGCAGCTCCCCCTGGAGCGGGAGTTACGAGCAGTACTTC. The variable domain in full, with the rest retrieved from reference TRBV7-9 and TRBJ2-7, is DTGVSQNPRHKITKRGQNVTFRCDPISEHNRLYWYRQTLGQGPEFLTYFQNEAQLEKSRLLSDRFSAERPKGSFSTLEIQRTEQGDSAMYLCASSSPWSGSYEQYFGPGTRLTVT.

The rearrangement uses TRBV10-3 and TRBJ1-5; D is unresolved. V was trimmed by 10 bases and J by 1 base, leaving 11 bases between them. Germline CDR1 reads ENHRY; CDR2 reads SYGVKD. The CDR3 is 13 amino acids. As DNA, the CDR3 is TGTGCCACCACCATCAACAGCAATCAGCCCCAGCATTTT. Its protein is CATTINSNQPQHF.

The V gene is TRBV11-2, the J gene TRBJ2-5, with TRBD1 identical over 8 bases. Germline trimming cut 0 bases from V and 9 bases from J; bases unmatched to any gene: 12. CDR1 SGHAT and CDR2 FQNNGV come from the germline V gene. There are 16 residues in the CDR3. The CDR3 region has the DNA TGTGCCAGCAGCTTAGATCCTGGACAGGGTCTTTGGGCCCAGTACTTC. As protein: CASSLDPGQGLWAQYF.

A word on this clone: Other DNA sequences in this sample translate to the same CDR3. This chain connects TRBV18 to TRBJ2-2; tentatively, D is TRBD1 (6 bases). The germline V and J ends were trimmed by 5 bases and 4 bases, with 8 bases remaining between them. The CDR3 contains 13 residues. Germline CDR1 reads KGHSH; CDR2 reads LQKENI. CDR3 in amino acids: CASSSRGTGELFF. The CDR3 DNA sequence: TGTGCCAGCTCAAGCAGGGGCACCGGGGAGCTGTTTTTT. Full variable domain (remainder filled in from reference TRBV18 and TRBJ2-2): NAGVMQNPRHLVRRRGQEARLRCSPMKGHSHVYWYRQLPEEGLKFMVYLQKENIIDESGMPKERFSAEFPKEGPSILRIQQVVRGDSAAYFCASSSRGTGELFFGEGSRLTVL.

Only one count was recorded for this clone. The chain joins TRBV6-4 to TRBJ2-3; D may correspond to TRBD1 or TRBD2 (5 bases each). Germline CDR1 and CDR2: MRHNA and SNTAGT. CDR3 length equals 15 residues. Trimming took 3 bases from V and 2 from J, leaving 12 bases between them. The CDR3 sequence: CASSDTRDPTDTQYF. The DNA for the CDR3 is TGTGCCAGCAGTGATACCCGGGACCCCACAGATACGCAGTATTTT.

The chain recombines TRBV6-5 with TRBJ2-7, with D perhaps assigned TRBD1 or TRBD2 (7 bases each). This CDR3 is 15 amino acids long. Germline loops: CDR1 MNHEY, CDR2 SVGAGI. With 6 bases removed from V and 4 bases from J, the gap between germline ends came to 19 bases. The CDR3 spells CASSRAGAGGYEQYF. CDR3 bases: TGTGCCAGCAGCCGGGCGGGGGCAGGGGGTTACGAGCAGTACTTC.

This clone was recorded once. The chain couples TRBV2 to TRBJ2-4, with TRBD2 matching over 10 bases. V lost 6 bases to trimming and J lost 5 bases; unmatched junction nucleotides: 7. This CDR3 comprises 15 residues. Germline lookup yields CDR1 SNHLY and CDR2 FYNNEI. CDR3 bases: TGTGCCAGCAGCTCGAGCGGGAGGGCCCAAAACATTCAGTACTTC. It is translated as CASSSSGRAQNIQYF.

The chain is built from TRBV28 and TRBJ1-4, with D unclear. V shed 3 bases and J shed 8 bases, with 7 bases lying between them. There are 12 residues in the CDR3. The germline V gene has CDR1 MDHEN and CDR2 SYDVKM. The CDR3 protein is CASSLTREKLFF. DNA of the CDR3: TGTGCCAGCAGTTTGACCCGGGAAAAACTGTTTTTT.

The chain recombines TRBV6-5 with TRBJ2-5, with D possibly being TRBD2 (5 bases). Trimming pared 8 bases from V and 1 base from J, leaving 14 bases between. Germline V gene data show CDR1 as MNHEY and CDR2 as SVGAGI. There are 14 residues in the CDR3. The CDR3: CASGPPGFQETQYF. The CDR3 coding sequence is TGTGCCAGCGGACCGCCGGGGTTCCAAGAGACCCAGTACTTC.

The chain links TRBV2 to TRBJ2-3; possible D gene TRBD1, 5 bases. The CDR3 runs to 17 residues. Germline values: CDR1 SNHLY, CDR2 FYNNEI. V gave up 1 base and J gave up 10 bases, with 24 bases separating them. The CDR3 is CASSEEGPRHQGIAQYF. As DNA, the CDR3 is TGTGCCAGCAGTGAAGAGGGGCCCAGACACCAGGGCATAGCGCAGTATTTT.

The V call is TRBV6-5, the J call TRBJ2-1, with D unresolved. This CDR3 has 13 residues. Germline values: CDR1 MNHEY, CDR2 SVGAGI. V was cut by 3 bases and J by 7 bases, with 10 bases left in between. The DNA of the CDR3 is TGTGCCAGCAGTTATCCAAGTGTGAATGAGCAGTTCTTC. Amino acid sequence: CASSYPSVNEQFF.

The chain joins TRBV18 to TRBJ1-1; D is uncertain. Trimming shortened V by 5 bases and J by 4 bases, and 11 bases separated the two germline ends. In germline, CDR1 is KGHSH, CDR2 LQKENI. There are 13 residues in the CDR3. The CDR3 region has the DNA TGTGCCAGCTCAGCGATCTCGGGCACTGAAGCTTTCTTT. The encoded protein is CASSAISGTEAFF.

The V and J genes are TRBV18 and TRBJ1-4; no reliable D call. The V gene lost 4 bases and the J gene lost 12 bases, with 21 bases spanning the gap. The germline gives CDR1 KGHSH, CDR2 LQKENI. The length of the CDR3 is 15 residues. The CDR3 bases are TGTGCCAGCTCACGGCTGGGGATCGCCCCGCGTCAACTGTTTTTT. Translating it yields CASSRLGIAPRQLFF.

Turning to this clone: Other DNA sequences within the sample encode an identical CDR3. The chain is built from TRBV28 and TRBJ2-5; D is perhaps TRBD1 (6 bases). The CDR3 has 13 amino acids. The V gene lost 4 bases and the J gene lost 5 bases, with 11 bases spanning the gap. Germline V CDR1 and CDR2: MDHEN, SYDVKM. CDR3 region: CASSSGTLETQYF. The CDR3 nucleotides read TGTGCCAGCAGTTCCGGGACATTGGAGACCCAGTACTTC.

The rearrangement uses TRBV6-5 and TRBJ2-2; 8 bases agree with TRBD1. The CDR3 is made up of 14 amino acids. The junction had 3 bases not matched to a gene; V was cut back by 3 bases and J by 6 bases. The germline gives CDR1 MNHEY, CDR2 SVGAGI. The CDR3 nucleotides read TGTGCCAGCAGTTATTGGACAGGGTCCGGGGAGCTGTTTTTT. Amino acids: CASSYWTGSGELFF.

V and J are TRBV19 and TRBJ2-1; no reliable D call. Trimming took off 3 bases at V and 9 bases at J, with 6 bases between the two ends. This CDR3 spans 11 amino acids. Germline V gene sequence: CDR1 LNHDA, CDR2 SQIVND (reference sequence). The CDR3 DNA reads TGTGCCAGTAGTATGGGGTTTGAGCAGTTCTTC. It is translated as CASSMGFEQFF.

This sequence joins TRBV7-2 and TRBJ2-7; D ambiguous. Germline loops: CDR1 SGHTA, CDR2 FQGNSA. V was shortened by 0 bases and J by 6 bases, with 15 bases between the two germline ends. CDR3 size: 15 residues. The CDR3 protein is CASSLAPIKFSEQYF. For the CDR3, the DNA is TGTGCCAGCAGCTTAGCCCCAATCAAATTTTCCGAGCAGTACTTC.

This sequence joins TRBV9 and TRBJ2-2; D not resolved. V was trimmed by 3 bases and J by 4 bases, leaving 13 bases between them. Per the germline V gene, CDR1 is SGDLS and CDR2 is YYNGEE. The CDR3 loop spans 15 amino acids. The CDR3 nucleotides read TGTGCCAGCAGCGAGAGGTCCATGGGCACCGGGGAGCTGTTTTTT. Translation: CASSERSMGTGELFF.

The chain uses TRBV29-1 and TRBJ2-1; the D gene is possibly TRBD2 (5 bases). CDR3 length: 16 residues. Germline CDR1 reads SQVTM; CDR2 reads ANQGSEA. V lost 3 bases, J lost 0 bases, and 15 bases lay in between. CDR3 sequence reads: CSVEDGGGSSYNEQFF. The CDR3 DNA reads as TGCAGCGTTGAGGACGGCGGAGGCAGCTCCTACAATGAGCAGTTCTTC.

The chain combines TRBV7-3 with TRBJ1-5; no definite D call. In germline, CDR1 is SGHTA, CDR2 FQGTGA. This CDR3 comprises 14 residues. V was shortened by 3 bases and J by 2 bases, with 8 bases between the two germline ends. The CDR3 region has the DNA TGTGCCAGCAGCTTGGCTGCAGGCAATCAGCCCCAGCATTTT. As protein: CASSLAAGNQPQHF.

Here the CDR3 reads CASRIAGGIANTGELFF. The CDR3 DNA reads as TGTGCCAGCAGAATAGCTGGCGGGATTGCTAACACCGGGGAGCTGTTTTTT. The J gene is TRBJ2-2, the V gene TRBV7-9; tentative D call: TRBD2 (6 bases). The CDR3 is made up of 17 amino acids. V shed 6 bases and J shed 2 bases, with 19 bases lying between them. Per the germline V gene, CDR1 is SEHNR and CDR2 is FQNEAQ (reference sequence).

The chain joins TRBV28 to TRBJ2-3, with D possibly called TRBD1 or TRBD2 (5 bases each). Trimming took 5 bases from V and 4 from J, leaving 22 bases between them. CDR1 and CDR2 from the germline V gene are MDHEN and SYDVKM. CDR3 size: 17 residues. CDR3 sequence reads: CASSPTEYGRGADTQYF. CDR3 sequence (DNA): TGTGCCAGCAGTCCCACTGAATACGGGCGAGGGGCAGATACGCAGTATTTT.

This clone appeared once. The rearrangement uses TRBV5-1 and TRBJ2-7; D unresolved. Trimming shortened V by 5 bases and J by 3 bases, and 15 bases separated the two germline ends. Per germline, CDR1 SGHRS and CDR2 YFSETQ. The CDR3 consists of 14 residues. The CDR3 DNA is TGCGCCAGCAGGCCGGCTCCCGTTCTCTACGAGCAGTACTTC. It specifies CASRPAPVLYEQYF.

The chain carries TRBV28 and TRBJ2-2; TRBD1 matches at 7 bases. The length of the CDR3 is 14 residues. With V trimmed by 5 bases and J by 15 bases, 15 bases remained unmatched. The germline CDR1 and CDR2 sequences are MDHEN and SYDVKM. CDR3 residues: CASSKLGQPFWMFF. The CDR3 nucleotides read TGTGCCAGCAGTAAACTGGGACAGCCATTCTGGATGTTTTTT.